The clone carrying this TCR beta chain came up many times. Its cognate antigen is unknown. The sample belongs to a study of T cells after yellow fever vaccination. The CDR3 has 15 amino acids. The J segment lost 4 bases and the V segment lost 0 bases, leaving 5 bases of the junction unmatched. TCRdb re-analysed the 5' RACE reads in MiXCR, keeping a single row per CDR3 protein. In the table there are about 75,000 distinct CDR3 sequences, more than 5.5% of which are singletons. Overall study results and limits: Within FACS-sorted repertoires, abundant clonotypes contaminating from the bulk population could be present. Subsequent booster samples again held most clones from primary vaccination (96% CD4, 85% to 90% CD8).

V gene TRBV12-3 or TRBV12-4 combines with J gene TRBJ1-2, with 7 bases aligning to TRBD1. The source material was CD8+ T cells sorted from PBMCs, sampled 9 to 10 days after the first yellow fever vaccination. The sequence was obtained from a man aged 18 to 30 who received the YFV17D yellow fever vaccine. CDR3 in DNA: TGTGCCAGCAGTTTAGCCCAGGGGGGCCTCTATGGCTACACCTTC. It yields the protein CASSLAQGGLYGYTF.